This record concerns one TCR beta chain sequence. Its cognate antigen is unknown. This entry is derived from a study of T cell clones after liver transplantation. Turning to the study itself: As an antigen-independent comparator, third-party-reactive TCRbeta sequences came from pre-transplant mixed lymphocyte reactions.

General observations from the study: Low donor cell numbers restricted donor-reactive repertoire measurement in two subjects.

Only in-frame clones appear in the TCRdb table, and some are missing; sequencing was by immunoSEQ multiplex PCR. The table includes about 74,000 clones, under 90% detected once. J gave up 2 bases and V 2 bases, and 3 bases lay outside the gene matches. Germline V gives CDR1 SGHRS, CDR2 YFSETQ. This CDR3 is built from 14 residues. V is TRBV5-1 and J is TRBJ2-7, with 8 bases aligning to TRBD1. This clonotype originated in a human donor who received a liver transplant. This specimen consisted of CD4+ T cells from blood, obtained before liver transplant. The DNA of the CDR3 is TGCGCCAGCAGCTTCACAGGGGGAACCTACGAGCAGTACTTC. It encodes CASSFTGGTYEQYF.